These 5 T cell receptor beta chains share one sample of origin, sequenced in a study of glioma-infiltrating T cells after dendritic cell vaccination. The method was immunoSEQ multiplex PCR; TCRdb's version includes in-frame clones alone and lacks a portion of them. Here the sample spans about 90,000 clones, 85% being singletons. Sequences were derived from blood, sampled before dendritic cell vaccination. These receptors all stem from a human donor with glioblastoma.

The CDR3 here is CASRASAGAHSNQPQHF. CDR3 DNA: TGTGCCAGCAGGGCTTCCGCGGGGGCCCATAGCAATCAGCCCCAGCATTTT. The rearrangement joins TRBV2 to TRBJ1-5; D is possibly TRBD1 (6 bases). Trimming took 6 bases from V and 0 from J, leaving 18 bases between them. Per germline, CDR1 SNHLY and CDR2 FYNNEI. The CDR3 loop spans 17 amino acids. The full variable domain, in which reference TRBV2 and TRBJ1-5 provide the parts outside the CDR3, is EPEVTQTPSHQVTQMGQEVILRCVPISNHLYFYWYRQILGQKVEFLVSFYNNEISEKSEIFDDQFSVERPDGSNFTLKIRSTKLEDSAMYFCASRASAGAHSNQPQHFGDGTRLSIL.

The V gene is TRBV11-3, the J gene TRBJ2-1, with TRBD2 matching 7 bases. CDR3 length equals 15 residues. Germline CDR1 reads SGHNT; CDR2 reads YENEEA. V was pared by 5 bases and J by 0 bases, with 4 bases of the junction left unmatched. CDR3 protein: CASSLGGNSYNEQFF. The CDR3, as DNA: TGTGCCAGCAGCCTCGGGGGGAACTCCTACAATGAGCAGTTCTTC. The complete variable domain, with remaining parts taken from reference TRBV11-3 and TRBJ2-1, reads EAGVVQSPRYKIIEKKQPVAFWCNPISGHNTLYWYLQNLGQGPELLIRYENEEAVDDSQLPKDRFSAERLKGVDSTLKIQPAELGDSAVYLCASSLGGNSYNEQFFGPGTRLTVL.

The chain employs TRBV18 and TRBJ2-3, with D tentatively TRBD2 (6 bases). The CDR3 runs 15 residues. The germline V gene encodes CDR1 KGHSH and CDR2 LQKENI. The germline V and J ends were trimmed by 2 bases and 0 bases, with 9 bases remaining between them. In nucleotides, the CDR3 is TGTGCCAGCTCACCAGTGGGACTTAGCACAGATACGCAGTATTTT. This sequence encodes CASSPVGLSTDTQYF.

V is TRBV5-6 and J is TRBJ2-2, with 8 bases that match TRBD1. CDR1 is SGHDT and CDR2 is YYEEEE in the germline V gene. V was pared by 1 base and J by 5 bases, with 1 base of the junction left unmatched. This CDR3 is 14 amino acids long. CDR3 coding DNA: TGTGCCAGCAGCTTGACAGGGGGGACCGGGGAGCTGTTTTTT. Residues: CASSLTGGTGELFF.

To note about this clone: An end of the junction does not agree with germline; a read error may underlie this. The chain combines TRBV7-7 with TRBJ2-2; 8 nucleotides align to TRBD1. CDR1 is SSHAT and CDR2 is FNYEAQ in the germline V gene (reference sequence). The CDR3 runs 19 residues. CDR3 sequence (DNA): TGTGCTAGCAGCCCGACATTGGACAGGGCAAGGATTAACACCGGGGAGCTGTTTTTT. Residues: CASSPTLDRARINTGELFF.